This record concerns one T cell receptor beta chain sequence. This clonotype was seen many times. Its cognate antigen has yet to be identified. No base quality information exists; no much larger clone differs at one position. The library came from PCR. The run used an Illumina HiSeq 2500. Molecular barcoding was employed in the preparation of TCR libraries, with unique molecular identifiers being used to normalize TCRbeta repertoire quantification. The public reads were reanalyzed by TCRdb: fastp trimming at Q25, MiXCR alignment, in-frame beta chains only. For every CDR3 protein sequence, its rows merge into one entry that carries the most common genes and DNA. The sample table shows roughly 100,000 distinct CDR3 sequences, and roughly 8% are seen once. The ten largest make up 5.5% to 7% of the sample. This entry is derived from a study of T-cell reconstitution after alpha-beta-depleted transplantation in children (dated by TCRdb to the mid-2010s). Describing the broader study: Using TCR repertoire profiling, the study followed T-cell immune reconstitution in a quantitative way in children after TCRalphabeta/CD19-depleted allogeneic hematopoietic cell transplantation.

CDR1 DFQATT and CDR2 SNEGSKA were looked up in the germline V gene (reference sequence). V is trimmed back by 7 bases and J by 7 bases, and the junction contains 6 bases that no gene match accounts for. CDR3 length: 13 amino acids, cysteine to phenylalanine. Kept here is only the CDR3 DNA, which spans 39 bases and is read in frame from base 1. The sequencing used PBMCs from the stem cell graft donor, collected from the stem cell graft. This TCR derives from a human donor who donated a stem cell graft to a child with congenital amegakaryocytic thrombocytopenia. In this chain, TRBV20-1 is recombined with TRBJ1-6; 8 of the junction bases match TRBD1. The DNA sequence is given as TGCAGTGTACGGACAGGGTTGAATTCACCCCTCCACTTT. It translates to CSVRTGLNSPLHF.